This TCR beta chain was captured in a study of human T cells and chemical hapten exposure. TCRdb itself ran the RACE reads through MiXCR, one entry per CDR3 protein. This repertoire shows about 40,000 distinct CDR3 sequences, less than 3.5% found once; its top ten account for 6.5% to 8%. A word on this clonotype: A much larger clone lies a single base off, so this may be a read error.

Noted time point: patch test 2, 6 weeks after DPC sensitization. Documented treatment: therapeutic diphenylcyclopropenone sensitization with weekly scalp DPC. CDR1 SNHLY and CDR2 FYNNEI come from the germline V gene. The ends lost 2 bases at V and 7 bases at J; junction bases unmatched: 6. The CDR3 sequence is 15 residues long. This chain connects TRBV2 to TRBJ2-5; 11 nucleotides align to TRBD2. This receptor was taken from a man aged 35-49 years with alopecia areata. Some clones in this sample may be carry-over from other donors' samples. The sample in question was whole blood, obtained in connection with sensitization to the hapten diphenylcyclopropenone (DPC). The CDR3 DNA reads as TGTGCCAGCAGTGAATCAATAGCGGGAGGGTGGACCCAGTACTTC. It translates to CASSESIAGGWTQYF.